The rows below give T cell receptor beta chains drawn from one sample of a study of blood T cell repertoires in COVID-19. The method was immunoSEQ multiplex PCR; TCRdb's version includes in-frame clones alone and lacks a portion of them. This sample has 140,000 to 150,000 clones, with just under 85% found just once. Material for sequencing was peripheral blood. The receptors shown here come from a woman aged 40 to 50 with active or convalescent COVID-19. Both conserved end residues are part of each CDR3.

v_call	j_call	cdr3_length	cdr3_aa
TRBV12-3/TRBV12-4	TRBJ2-1	13	CATGGLAGDGQFF
TRBV18	TRBJ1-1	14	CASSPLGRDTEAFF
TRBV28	TRBJ1-1	17	CASSLGTPGEKNTEAFF
TRBV28	TRBJ1-4	14	CASRRAGPNEKLFF
TRBV11-2	TRBJ2-7	16	CASSSQSGTNSYEQYF
TRBV5-1	TRBJ2-6	17	CASSSTPRVQGANVLTF
TRBV7-2	TRBJ2-3	17	CASSPLAGGPSTDTQYF
TRBV7-2	TRBJ1-2	16	CASSSPPGRGGDGYTF
TRBV2	TRBJ1-1	14	CASSDRTGNTEAFF
TRBV11-3	TRBJ2-3	19	CASSAGGAGSGGSTDTQYF
TRBV7-2	TRBJ1-4	12	CASSLGREKLFF